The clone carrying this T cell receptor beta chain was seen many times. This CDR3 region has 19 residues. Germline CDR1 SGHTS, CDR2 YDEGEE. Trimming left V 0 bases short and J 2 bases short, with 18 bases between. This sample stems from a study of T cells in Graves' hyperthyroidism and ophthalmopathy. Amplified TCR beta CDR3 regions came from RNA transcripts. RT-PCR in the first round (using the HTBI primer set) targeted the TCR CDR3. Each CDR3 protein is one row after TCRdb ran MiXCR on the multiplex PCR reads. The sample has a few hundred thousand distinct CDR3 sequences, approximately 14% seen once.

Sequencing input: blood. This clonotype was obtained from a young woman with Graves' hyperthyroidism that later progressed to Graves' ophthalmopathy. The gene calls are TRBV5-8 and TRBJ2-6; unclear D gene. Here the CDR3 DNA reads TGTGCCAGCAGCTTGGTTTTAGCAGTAACACCTACTGGGGCCAACGTCCTGACTTTC. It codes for CASSLVLAVTPTGANVLTF.